Each of the 5 T cell receptor beta chains below was sequenced from the same sample in a study of T cells in women clearing cervical HPV infection. Sequencing was performed with immunoSEQ multiplex PCR; in TCRdb, only in-frame clones are kept and a portion is missing. This sample lists 30,000 to 50,000 clones; its ten largest clones have around 4.9%. Specimen: blood buffy coat. The receptors stem from a woman between 18 and 70 years old with a cervical HPV16 infection that either progressed to CIN3+ or cleared (not recorded which).

A note on this clone: The junction and the germline gene differ at one end; a read error may be behind it. The sequenced fragment ends 3 residues before the CDR3 boundary, so the rest is inferred from the germline J gene. V usage is TRBV7-7 and J usage is TRBJ2-1, with a weak D call TRBD2 (5 bases). The CDR3 has 14 residues. CDR1 and CDR2 (germline): SSHAT, FNYEAQ (reference sequence). CDR3 residues: CASSLGLLPNEQFF. The DNA read from the CDR3 is TGTGCTAGCAGCTTAGGACTCCTGCCCAATGAG.

As to this clone: The read ends 3 residues early relative to the CDR3; the germline J gene fills the gap. V is TRBV12-5 and J is TRBJ1-3; TRBD1 aligns across 7 bases. V gave up 3 bases and J gave up 2 bases; unmatched junction bases: 4. CDR1 is LGHNT and CDR2 is FRNRAP in the germline V gene. The CDR3 is 15 residues long. The CDR3 spells CASGFPRGPGNTIYF. CDR3 DNA, as far as it was read: TGTGCTAGTGGTTTCCCAAGGGGGCCTGGAAACACC.

With regard to this clone: The read terminates 3 residues ahead of where the CDR3 ends, so the germline J gene completes it. This chain joins TRBV20-1 and TRBJ1-4; 9 nucleotides agree with TRBD1. Germline V lookup: CDR1 DFQATT, CDR2 SNEGSKA (reference sequence). The CDR3 sequence is 12 residues long. The junction had 2 bases not matched to a gene; V was cut back by 6 bases and J by 6 bases. The chain's CDR3 is CSADRGDEKLFF. Incomplete CDR3 DNA: TGCAGTGCCGACAGGGGGGATGAAAAA.

As for this clone: The read falls 3 residues short of the CDR3 end, and the missing part is taken from the germline J gene. The chain links TRBV19 to TRBJ1-6; 12 bases map to TRBD1. The CDR3 consists of 17 residues. CDR1 and CDR2 from the germline V gene are LNHDA and SQIVND (reference sequence). The V gene end was trimmed by 3 bases and the J gene end by 8 bases; junction bases not matched to a gene: 8. CDR3 bases read: TGTGCCAGTAGTATTGAGCTGGGACAGGGGGCGTATTCACCC. This codes for CASSIELGQGAYSP. The whole CDR3 protein reads CASSIELGQGAYSPLHF.

In the case of this clone: With the read ending 3 residues before the CDR3 end, the germline J gene is used to fill in that end. This rearrangement joins TRBV7-8 to TRBJ2-7; a weak D match, TRBD1 (6 bases). V was pared by 1 base and J by 6 bases, with 13 bases between. The length of the CDR3 is 14 residues. CDR1 SGHVS and CDR2 FQNEAQ come from the germline V gene. Partial CDR3 DNA: TGTGCCAGCAGCTTAGGCACAGGGATGGGCGAG. It specifies CASSLGTGMGE. The whole CDR3 sequence is CASSLGTGMGEQYF.